The 13 T cell receptor beta chains listed next were all sequenced from one sample in a study of T cell responses to AZD1222 COVID-19 vaccine. Repertoires were generated with immunoSEQ multiplex PCR, while TCRdb's copy carries only in-frame clones and drops some. The sample lists over 130,000 clones, roughly 90% occurring once. This specimen was peripheral blood, taken 28 days after the second AZD1222 dose. The source of these receptors is an adult who received the AZD1222 COVID-19 vaccine.

V gene TRBV20-1 combines with J gene TRBJ2-7; no clear D. The CDR3 length is 11 residues. The ends were cut back, 3 bases at V and 6 bases at J, with 9 bases in the middle. CDR1 is DFQATT and CDR2 is SNEGSKA in the germline V gene (reference sequence). CDR3 in amino acids: CSARKRLEQYF. CDR3 nucleotide sequence: TGCAGTGCTAGGAAAAGGCTCGAGCAGTACTTC.

The chain is built from TRBV27 and TRBJ2-7; D is perhaps TRBD1 or TRBD2 (5 bases each). This CDR3 contains 12 residues. The V end was cut by 5 bases, the J end by 10 bases, with 15 bases between. From germline, CDR1 is MNHEY and CDR2 SMNVEV (reference sequence). The CDR3 DNA is TGTGCCAGCAGTCGCCGGGACGGCCCTCAGTACTTC. This encodes CASSRRDGPQYF.

This chain connects TRBV5-4 to TRBJ2-3, with 8 bases that match TRBD2. CDR3 size: 15 residues. The V and J ends lost 1 base and 3 bases, in that order; junction bases with no gene match: 4. Germline V lookup: CDR1 SGHNT, CDR2 YYREEE (reference sequence). CDR3 region: CASSLRAGGTDTQYF. Here the CDR3 DNA reads TGTGCCAGCAGCTTGAGGGCGGGGGGTACAGATACGCAGTATTTT.

The chain is built from TRBV9 and TRBJ1-3, with D perhaps matching TRBD1 (5 bases). The germline V gene has CDR1 SGDLS and CDR2 YYNGEE. The V end lost 0 bases, the J end lost 4 bases, and 11 bases lay between the germline ends. CDR3 size: 15 residues. Here the CDR3 reads CASSVAAGLGNTIYF. The CDR3 coding sequence is TGTGCCAGCAGCGTAGCAGCGGGGCTAGGAAACACCATATATTTT.

This chain connects TRBV5-1 to TRBJ2-3; D is uncertain. V lost 7 bases and J lost 2, with 11 bases in between. The length of the CDR3 is 13 residues. Germline V lookup: CDR1 SGHRS, CDR2 YFSETQ. For the CDR3, the DNA is TGCGCCAGCCGGAAAGGAGCCACAGATACGCAGTATTTT. This encodes CASRKGATDTQYF.

The V call is TRBV2, the J call TRBJ2-7; 7 bases map to TRBD2. V was pared by 10 bases and J by 1 base, with 7 bases of the junction left unmatched. Germline V gives CDR1 SNHLY, CDR2 FYNNEI. CDR3 length equals 13 residues. CDR3 protein: CATVLASSYEQYF. In DNA, the CDR3 is TGTGCCACTGTACTAGCGTCGTCCTACGAGCAGTACTTC.

V gene TRBV27 combines with J gene TRBJ2-1, with D maybe TRBD1 (6 bases). This CDR3 spans 16 amino acids. CDR1 MNHEY and CDR2 SMNVEV come from the germline V gene (reference sequence). This CDR3 reads CTPFHSAGVVSNEQFF. The DNA for the CDR3 is TGTACCCCTTTTCATTCGGCAGGGGTAGTAAGCAATGAGCAGTTCTTC.

The rearrangement links TRBV7-2 to TRBJ2-5, with D perhaps matching TRBD2 (5 bases). V gave up 5 bases and J gave up 4 bases, with 14 bases separating them. Germline V gene lookup returns CDR1 SGHTA and CDR2 FQGNSA. The CDR3 is made up of 14 amino acids. CDR3 coding DNA: TGTGCCAGCAGCCCTAGCCCCACTCGAGAGACCCAGTACTTC. It yields the protein CASSPSPTRETQYF.

The chain links TRBV11-1 to TRBJ1-1; 9 nucleotides agree with TRBD1. The CDR3 loop spans 14 amino acids. V shed 5 bases and J 3 bases; nucleotides not matched to a gene: 4. Germline V CDR1 and CDR2: SGHAT, FQDESV (reference sequence). CDR3 bases: TGTGCCAGCAGCCGGGACAGGGCGGACACTGAAGCTTTCTTT. Residues: CASSRDRADTEAFF. The variable domain in full, completed from reference TRBV11-1 and TRBJ1-1, reads EAEVAQSPRYKITEKSQAVAFWCDPISGHATLYWYRQILGQGPELLVQFQDESVVDDSQLPKDRFSAERLKGVDSTLKIQPAELGDSAMYLCASSRDRADTEAFFGQGTRLTVV.

This clone was counted a single time. This chain connects TRBV9 to TRBJ2-3; TRBD1 or TRBD2 may be the D gene (7 bases each). CDR3 length: 12 amino acids. The germline V gene encodes CDR1 SGDLS and CDR2 YYNGEE. V lost 4 bases and J 6 bases, leaving 9 bases between the germline ends. The CDR3 DNA follows: TGTGCCAGCAGCCAGGGGGGGGATACGCAGTATTTT. It encodes CASSQGGDTQYF. Supplemented by reference TRBV9 and TRBJ2-3, the full variable domain reads DSGVTQTPKHLITATGQRVTLRCSPRSGDLSVYWYQQSLDQGLQFLIQYYNGEERAKGNILERFSAQQFPDLHSELNLSSLELGDSALYFCASSQGGDTQYFGPGTRLTVL.

The CDR3: CASSLGSSGRYNEQFF. The DNA for the CDR3 is TGTGCCAGCAGCTTAGGTTCTAGCGGCCGCTACAATGAGCAGTTCTTC. This chain links TRBV11-3 with TRBJ2-1; 7 nucleotides line up with TRBD2. The CDR3 is 16 residues long. With V trimmed by 1 base and J by 3 bases, 6 bases remained unmatched. Germline V CDR1 and CDR2: SGHNT, YENEEA.

The V call is TRBV7-9, the J call TRBJ1-2; tentatively, D is TRBD1 (5 bases). The CDR3 consists of 14 residues. Germline CDR1 is SEHNR and CDR2 is FQNEAQ (reference sequence). The ends were cut back, 1 base at V and 3 bases at J, with 9 bases in the middle. CDR3 in DNA: TGTGCCAGCAGCTTAGACCGGGACGACTATGGCTACACCTTC. Its translation is CASSLDRDDYGYTF. The complete variable domain, with remaining parts taken from reference TRBV7-9 and TRBJ1-2, reads DTGVSQNPRHKITKRGQNVTFRCDPISEHNRLYWYRQTLGQGPEFLTYFQNEAQLEKSRLLSDRFSAERPKGSFSTLEIQRTEQGDSAMYLCASSLDRDDYGYTFGSGTRLTVV.

CDR3 sequence: CASSQVADEQYF. The DNA for the CDR3 is TGTGCCAGCAGCCAGGTAGCAGACGAGCAGTACTTC. V gene TRBV11-3 combines with J gene TRBJ2-7; D unclear. This CDR3 spans 12 amino acids. With 5 bases removed from V and 5 bases from J, the gap between germline ends came to 10 bases. Germline assignment: CDR1 SGHNT and CDR2 YENEEA.